These 21 T cell receptor beta chains were sequenced from one sample in a study of untreated major depressive disorder (dated by TCRdb to the late 2010s). Libraries were built with the immunoSEQ multiplex PCR assay. TCRdb took over this immuneACCESS table, retaining in-frame rearrangements with V and J assigned. Such tables are incomplete; in checked studies, under half of the missing clones stem from an unresolved V gene, and the remainder is unexplained. This sample is represented by 21,000 or so clones; 80% to 90% of them were singletons. Around 4.9% of the sample is in the top ten clones. What was sequenced was CD4+ T cells from PBMCs. The receptor source for this set is a woman in her 30s in good health.

The chain links TRBV6-1 to TRBJ2-4; D ambiguous. V was cut by 6 bases and J by 8 bases, with 17 bases left in between. CDR1 is MNHNS, CDR2 SASEGT, per germline. The CDR3 is 14 residues long. The CDR3 sequence: CASSRDRVVHIQYF. CDR3 in DNA: TGTGCCAGCAGCCGTGACCGGGTCGTACACATTCAGTACTTC.

V is TRBV5-6 and J is TRBJ1-1; 12 bases match TRBD1. J was trimmed by 0 bases and V by 4 bases; bases with no gene match: 10. Germline values: CDR1 SGHDT, CDR2 YYEEEE. CDR3 length: 18 residues. The CDR3 nucleotides read TGTGCCAGCAGCACACACCGGGACAGGGGGCGAATGAACACTGAAGCTTTCTTT. Its protein product is CASSTHRDRGRMNTEAFF.

V gene TRBV5-1 combines with J gene TRBJ2-5; D uncertain. This CDR3 contains 11 residues. V lost 4 bases and J 1 base, leaving 2 bases between the germline ends. Germline V gene data show CDR1 as SGHRS and CDR2 as YFSETQ. CDR3: CASSTQETQYF. DNA for the CDR3: TGCGCCAGCAGCACCCAAGAGACCCAGTACTTC.

This clone was counted only a few times. The V and J genes are TRBV10-3 and TRBJ2-7; 9 bases are shared with TRBD1. Germline CDR1 reads ENHRY; CDR2 reads SYGVKD. The CDR3 sequence is 13 residues long. V was pared by 8 bases and J by 5 bases, with 7 bases of the junction left unmatched. The CDR3 sequence: CAIGGDRAHEQYF. DNA for the CDR3: TGTGCCATCGGGGGGGACAGGGCCCACGAGCAGTACTTC.

The gene calls are TRBV30 and TRBJ1-2; D not certain. Germline lookup yields CDR1 GTSNPN and CDR2 SVGIG (reference sequence). The CDR3 length is 11 residues. Trimming cost V 0 bases and J 2 bases, with 1 base left between them. The CDR3 loop is CAWSVNYGYTF. The CDR3 bases are TGTGCCTGGAGTGTAAACTATGGCTACACCTTC. The variable domain in full, with the rest retrieved from reference TRBV30 and TRBJ1-2, is SQTIHQWPATLVQPVGSPLSLECTVEGTSNPNLYWYRQAAGRGLQLLFYSVGIGQISSEVPQNLSASRPQDRQFILSSKKLLLSDSGFYLCAWSVNYGYTFGSGTRLTVV.

The V gene is TRBV7-3, the J gene TRBJ1-1; TRBD1 might be the D (6 bases). CDR1 is SGHTA, CDR2 FQGTGA, per germline. Trimming pared 10 bases from V and 4 bases from J, leaving 19 bases between. This CDR3 contains 14 residues. The CDR3 here is CANKHTGMGTEAFF. The DNA for the CDR3 is TGTGCCAATAAACATACAGGGATGGGCACTGAAGCTTTCTTT.

The chain recombines TRBV19 with TRBJ2-5; D might be TRBD1 (5 bases). There are 14 residues in the CDR3. V dropped 2 bases and J dropped 5 bases, with 12 bases sitting between them. Germline CDR1 reads LNHDA; CDR2 reads SQIVND (reference sequence). CDR3 loop: CASSIQGTDETQYF. Here the CDR3 DNA reads TGTGCCAGTAGTATACAGGGTACGGATGAGACCCAGTACTTC.

This chain links TRBV5-6 with TRBJ2-2; D is undetermined. The CDR3 has 14 residues. Trimming pared 2 bases from V and 4 bases from J, leaving 9 bases between. CDR1 is SGHDT, CDR2 YYEEEE, per germline. The CDR3 region has the DNA TGTGCCAGCAGCTTTTTCGGGTCCACCGGGGAGCTGTTTTTT. Translated: CASSFFGSTGELFF.

In its sample, this clone was seen a few times. This chain uses TRBV6-1 with TRBJ1-1, with 7 positions matching TRBD1. Unmatched junction bases numbered 3, after V lost 6 bases and J lost 8 bases. This CDR3 spans 11 amino acids. From germline, CDR1 is MNHNS and CDR2 SASEGT. CDR3 amino acids: CASRRTGEAFF. The DNA of the CDR3 is TGTGCCAGCAGACGGACAGGCGAAGCTTTCTTT.

J is TRBJ2-7 and V is TRBV28, with 8 bases lining up with TRBD1. Germline lookup yields CDR1 MDHEN and CDR2 SYDVKM. After removal of 7 bases from V and 1 base from J, the junction contained 6 bases not matched to a gene. This CDR3 has 14 residues. CDR3 nucleotide sequence: TGTGCCAGCACCTCGGGGACAGGATCCTACGAGCAGTACTTC. This translates into CASTSGTGSYEQYF. The variable domain in full, with the rest retrieved from reference TRBV28 and TRBJ2-7, is DVKVTQSSRYLVKRTGEKVFLECVQDMDHENMFWYRQDPGLGLRLIYFSYDVKMKEKGDIPEGYSVSREKKERFSLILESASTNQTSMYLCASTSGTGSYEQYFGPGTRLTVT.

J is TRBJ2-3 and V is TRBV7-8; D uncertain. The germline V gene encodes CDR1 SGHVS and CDR2 FQNEAQ. Trimming took off 1 base at V and 4 bases at J, with 9 bases between the two ends. This CDR3 is 14 amino acids long. The CDR3 here is CASSLGAMPDTQYF. Here the CDR3 DNA reads TGTGCCAGCAGCTTAGGGGCTATGCCAGATACGCAGTATTTT.

The V and J genes are TRBV4-3 and TRBJ2-3, with D perhaps given as TRBD1 or TRBD2 (6 bases each). CDR1 and CDR2 (germline): LGHNA, YSLEER. Trimming removed 1 base from V and 4 bases from J, with 9 bases in between. This CDR3 is built from 14 residues. The CDR3 is CASSQAGAADTQYF. CDR3 DNA sequence: TGCGCCAGCAGCCAAGCGGGGGCGGCAGATACGCAGTATTTT.

The rearrangement uses TRBV30 and TRBJ2-6, with unresolved D. The ends were cut back, 1 base at V and 0 bases at J, with 4 bases in the middle. Looked up from germline, CDR1 is GTSNPN and CDR2 is SVGIG (reference sequence). This CDR3 region has 14 residues. The CDR3 here is CAWSGYSGANVLTF. CDR3 nucleotides: TGTGCCTGGAGTGGGTACTCTGGGGCCAACGTCCTGACTTTC.

V is TRBV27 and J is TRBJ2-5, with TRBD2 matching 11 bases. Germline loops: CDR1 MNHEY, CDR2 SMNVEV (reference sequence). Losses at the gene ends were 6 bases for V and 3 bases for J; bases not matched to a gene: 0. CDR3 length: 13 residues. CDR3 region: CASRGLAEETQYF. The CDR3 coding sequence is TGTGCCAGCAGGGGACTAGCGGAAGAGACCCAGTACTTC.

The J gene is TRBJ1-6, the V gene TRBV6-6; D unclear. This CDR3 region has 15 residues. The germline V and J ends were trimmed by 2 bases and 8 bases, with 13 bases remaining between them. Germline-derived CDR1 and CDR2 are MNHNY and SVGAGI (reference sequence). In DNA, the CDR3 is TGTGCCAGCAGTTACGCCGGAAGCGTGGATTCACCCCTCCACTTT. Its translation: CASSYAGSVDSPLHF.

The gene calls are TRBV9 and TRBJ1-6; 7 nucleotides line up with TRBD1. After removal of 4 bases from V and 10 bases from J, the junction contained 2 bases not matched to a gene. CDR1 and CDR2 (germline): SGDLS, YYNGEE. The CDR3 spans 12 residues. In DNA form, the CDR3 reads TGTGCCAGCAGCCCAGGGGGATCACCCCTCCACTTT. Amino acid sequence: CASSPGGSPLHF.

V usage is TRBV5-1 and J usage is TRBJ2-2; 7 bases agree with TRBD2. Germline CDR1 SGHRS, CDR2 YFSETQ. The CDR3 contains 15 residues. After removal of 6 bases from V and 1 base from J, the junction contained 6 bases not matched to a gene. The CDR3 bases are TGCGCCAGCAAAACGGGGGGTGAGAACACCGGGGAGCTGTTTTTT. It yields the protein CASKTGGENTGELFF.

The chain uses TRBV5-1 and TRBJ2-5, with D possibly TRBD2 on 6 matching bases. The V gene lost 0 bases and the J gene lost 4 bases, with 10 bases spanning the gap. CDR3 length: 14 residues. Germline V CDR1 and CDR2: SGHRS, YFSETQ. CDR3: CASSLGTTTETQYF. For the CDR3, the DNA is TGCGCCAGCAGCTTGGGGACTACAACAGAGACCCAGTACTTC. Filled out from reference TRBV5-1 and TRBJ2-5, the complete variable domain reads KAGVTQTPRYLIKTRGQQVTLSCSPISGHRSVSWYQQTPGQGLQFLFEYFSETQRNKGNFPGRFSGRQFSNSRSEMNVSTLELGDSALYLCASSLGTTTETQYFGPGTRLLVL.

The gene calls are TRBV7-6 and TRBJ2-1; TRBD1 might be the D (5 bases). V dropped 3 bases and J dropped 3 bases, with 15 bases sitting between them. CDR3 length: 16 amino acids. CDR1 is SGHVS and CDR2 is FNYEAQ in the germline V gene. The CDR3 reads CASSLAQGPLYNEQFF. DNA of the CDR3: TGTGCCAGCAGCTTGGCTCAGGGTCCACTCTACAATGAGCAGTTCTTC. Full variable domain (outside the CDR3, taken from reference TRBV7-6 and TRBJ2-1): GAGVSQSPRYKVTKRGQDVALRCDPISGHVSLYWYRQALGQGPEFLTYFNYEAQQDKSGLPNDRFSAERPEGSISTLTIQRTEQRDSAMYRCASSLAQGPLYNEQFFGPGTRLTVL.

For the CDR3, the DNA is TGCGCCAGCAGCTTGGACCCAGCCTACGAGCAGTACTTC. As protein: CASSLDPAYEQYF. The chain recombines TRBV5-1 with TRBJ2-7; D call uncertain. Germline V lookup: CDR1 SGHRS, CDR2 YFSETQ. The CDR3 length is 13 residues. Trimming pared 0 bases from V and 2 bases from J, leaving 6 bases between.

This clone was recorded only once. The rearrangement joins TRBV6-6 to TRBJ2-2, with D hard to call. Trimming took off 2 bases at V and 0 bases at J, with 10 bases between the two ends. The length of the CDR3 is 16 residues. Germline loops: CDR1 MNHNY, CDR2 SVGAGI (reference sequence). The CDR3 DNA follows: TGTGCCAGCAGTTACAGAAGTGTACCGAACACCGGGGAGCTGTTTTTT. Amino acid sequence: CASSYRSVPNTGELFF.